This T cell receptor beta chain was captured by sequencing in a study of response to subunit inactivated influenza vaccine. Study outcomes and limitations: T cells newly recruited by each seasonal influenza vaccination are few, the authors suggested.

Germline values: CDR1 MNHEY, CDR2 SVGAGI. The CDR3 is made up of 14 amino acids. This clonotype was counted ten times or more. The antigen remains undetermined. Relative to the germline gene, one junction end is altered; a read error may explain this. TCRdb re-called the RT-PCR reads with MiXCR, one entry per CDR3 protein. This table holds 540,000 or so distinct CDR3 sequences, roughly 13% found once. The chain links TRBV6-5 to TRBJ2-1, with D possibly TRBD2 on 5 matching bases. The sequencing here drew on PBMCs from blood, taken 40 to 50 days after vaccination. The receptor was isolated from a man aged 45-65 years who received an inactivated influenza vaccine. CDR3 sequence (DNA): TGTGCCAGCAGTGACTCGGGAATACGCAATGAGCAGTTCTTC. It yields the protein CASSDSGIRNEQFF.